The 3 T cell receptor beta chains listed next were all sequenced from one sample in a study of cytomegalovirus exposure and HLA in healthy donors (dated by TCRdb to about 2017). The library was made by the immunoSEQ multiplex PCR assay. For the multiplex PCR, a mixture combining 60 forward primers for TCR Vbeta segments and 13 reverse primers for TCR Jbeta segments was used. TCRdb mirrors the immuneACCESS table, restricted to in-frame sequences. Some clones are absent from its copies; in checked studies, under half trace to an unresolved V gene, and the reason for the others is unknown. The sample contains roughly 120,000 clones, roughly 73% of them found a single time. Roughly 0.92% of the sample lies in the top ten. The source material was PBMCs. The receptors originated from a woman aged 30 to 39 in good health and CMV-seronegative.

Concerning this clone itself: Other nucleotide sequences in the sample specify the same CDR3. The chain is built from TRBV27 and TRBJ2-2; D possibly corresponds to TRBD1 (5 bases). Germline lookup yields CDR1 MNHEY and CDR2 SMNVEV (reference sequence). V was clipped by 2 bases and J by 1 base, with 5 bases between them. The CDR3 sequence is 14 residues long. The CDR3 coding sequence is TGTGCCAGCAGTTTAGGACAGAACACCGGGGAGCTGTTTTTT. It encodes CASSLGQNTGELFF.

This clone was observed once. This sequence joins TRBV10-3 and TRBJ1-1; 10 bases align to TRBD1. CDR3 length: 17 residues. With 2 bases clipped from V and 6 bases from J, the junction kept 12 bases outside the gene matches. The V gene's germline CDR1 is ENHRY and CDR2 SYGVKD. The CDR3 region is CAISEPDRGPMLSEAFF. The CDR3, as DNA: TGTGCCATCAGTGAGCCCGACAGGGGGCCGATGCTCTCTGAAGCTTTCTTT.

V is TRBV10-3 and J is TRBJ1-1; D remains ambiguous. Germline V gene sequence: CDR1 ENHRY, CDR2 SYGVKD. Trimming left V 4 bases short and J 1 base short, with 13 bases between. The CDR3 has 15 amino acids. The CDR3 sequence: CAISGAGGPNTEAFF. As DNA, the CDR3 is TGTGCCATCAGTGGGGCGGGTGGGCCGAACACTGAAGCTTTCTTT.